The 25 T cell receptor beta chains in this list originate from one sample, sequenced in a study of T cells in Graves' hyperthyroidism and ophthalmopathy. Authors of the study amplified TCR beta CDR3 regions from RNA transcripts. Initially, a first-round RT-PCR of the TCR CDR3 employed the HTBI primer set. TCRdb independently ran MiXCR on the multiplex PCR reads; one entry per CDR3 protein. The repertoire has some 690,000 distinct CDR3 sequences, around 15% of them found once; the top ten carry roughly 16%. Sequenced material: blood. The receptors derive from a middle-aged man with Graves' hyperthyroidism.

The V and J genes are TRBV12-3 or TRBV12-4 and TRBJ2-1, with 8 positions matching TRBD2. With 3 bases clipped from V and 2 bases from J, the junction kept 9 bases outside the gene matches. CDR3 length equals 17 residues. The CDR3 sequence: CASSLPGTRDPYNEQFF. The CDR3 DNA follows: TGTGCCAGCAGTTTGCCCGGGACTAGGGACCCCTACAATGAGCAGTTCTTC.

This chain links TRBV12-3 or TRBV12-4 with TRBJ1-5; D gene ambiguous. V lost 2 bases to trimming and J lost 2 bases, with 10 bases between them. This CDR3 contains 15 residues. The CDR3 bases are TGTGCCAGCAGTTTAAGGACGCGGGGCAATCAGCCCCAGCATTTT. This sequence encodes CASSLRTRGNQPQHF.

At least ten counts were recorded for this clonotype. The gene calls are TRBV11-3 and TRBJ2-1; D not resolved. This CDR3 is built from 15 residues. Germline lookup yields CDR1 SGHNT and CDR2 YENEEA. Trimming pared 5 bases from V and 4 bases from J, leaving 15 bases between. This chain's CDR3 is CASSPKEDDYNEQFF. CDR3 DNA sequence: TGTGCCAGCAGCCCAAAAGAGGACGATTACAATGAGCAGTTCTTC.

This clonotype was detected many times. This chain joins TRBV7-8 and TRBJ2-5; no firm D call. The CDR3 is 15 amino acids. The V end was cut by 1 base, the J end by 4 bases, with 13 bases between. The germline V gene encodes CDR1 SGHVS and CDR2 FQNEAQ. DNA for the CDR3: TGTGCCAGCAGCTTAGGTGCTGTTCCCCGAGAGACCCAGTACTTC. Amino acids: CASSLGAVPRETQYF.

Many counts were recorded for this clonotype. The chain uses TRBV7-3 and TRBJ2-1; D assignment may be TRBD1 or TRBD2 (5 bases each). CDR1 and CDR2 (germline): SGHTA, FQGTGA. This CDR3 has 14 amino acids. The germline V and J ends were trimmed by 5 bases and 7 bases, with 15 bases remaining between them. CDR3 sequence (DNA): TGTGCCAGCAGCCCGGGGACCATTTATAATGAGCAGTTCTTC. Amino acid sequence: CASSPGTIYNEQFF. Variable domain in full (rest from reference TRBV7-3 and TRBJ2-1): GAGVSQTPSNKVTEKGKYVELRCDPISGHTALYWYRQSLGQGPEFLIYFQGTGAADDSGLPNDRFFAVRPEGSVSTLKIQRTERGDSAVYLCASSPGTIYNEQFFGPGTRLTVL.

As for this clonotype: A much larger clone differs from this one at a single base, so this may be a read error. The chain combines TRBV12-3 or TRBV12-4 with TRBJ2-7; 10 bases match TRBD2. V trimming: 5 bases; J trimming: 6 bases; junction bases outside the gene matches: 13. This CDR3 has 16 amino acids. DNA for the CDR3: TGTGCCAGCAGTGTTTTCTCAGCGGGAGGGGTCCGCGAGCAGTACTTC. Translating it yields CASSVFSAGGVREQYF.

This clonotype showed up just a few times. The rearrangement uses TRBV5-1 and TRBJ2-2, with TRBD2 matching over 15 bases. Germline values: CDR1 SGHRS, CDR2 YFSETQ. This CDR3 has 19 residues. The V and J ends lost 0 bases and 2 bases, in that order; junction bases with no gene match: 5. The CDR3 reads CASSLAGTSGRINTGELFF. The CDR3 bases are TGCGCCAGCAGCTTGGCGGGGACTAGCGGGAGGATCAACACCGGGGAGCTGTTTTTT.

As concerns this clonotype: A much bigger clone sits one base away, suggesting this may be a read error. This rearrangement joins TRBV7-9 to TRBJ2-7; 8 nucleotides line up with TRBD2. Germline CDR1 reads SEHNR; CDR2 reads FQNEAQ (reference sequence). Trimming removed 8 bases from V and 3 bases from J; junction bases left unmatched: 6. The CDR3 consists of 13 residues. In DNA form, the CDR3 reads TGTGCCAGCGGCTGGACTAGCTTCTACGAGCAGTACTTC. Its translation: CASGWTSFYEQYF.

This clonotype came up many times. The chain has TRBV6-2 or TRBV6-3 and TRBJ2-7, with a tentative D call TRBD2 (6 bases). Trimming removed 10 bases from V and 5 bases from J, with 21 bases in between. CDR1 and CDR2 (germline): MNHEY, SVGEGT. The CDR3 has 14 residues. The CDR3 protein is CAIRDSGRRNEQYF. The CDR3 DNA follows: TGTGCCATCCGGGATAGCGGTCGGAGAAACGAGCAGTACTTC.

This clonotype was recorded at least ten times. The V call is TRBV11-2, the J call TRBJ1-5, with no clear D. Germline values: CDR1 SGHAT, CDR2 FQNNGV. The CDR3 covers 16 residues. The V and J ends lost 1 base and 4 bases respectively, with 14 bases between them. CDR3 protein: CASSLGGLEGNQPQHF. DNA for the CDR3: TGTGCCAGCAGCTTAGGGGGTTTGGAAGGTAATCAGCCCCAGCATTTT. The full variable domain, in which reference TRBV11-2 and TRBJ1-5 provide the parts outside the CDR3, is EAGVAQSPRYKIIEKRQSVAFWCNPISGHATLYWYQQILGQGPKLLIQFQNNGVVDDSQLPKDRFSAERLKGVDSTLKIQPAKLEDSAVYLCASSLGGLEGNQPQHFGDGTRLSIL.

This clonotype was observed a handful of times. The CDR3 protein is CATRGTGGLGEQFF. CDR3 nucleotide sequence: TGTGCCACCAGGGGGACAGGGGGCCTTGGAGAGCAGTTCTTC. This chain uses TRBV15 with TRBJ2-1; 12 bases are a match to TRBD1. Germline values: CDR1 LNHNV, CDR2 YYDKDF (reference sequence). The CDR3 extends over 14 amino acids. V trimming: 6 bases; J trimming: 10 bases; junction bases outside the gene matches: 7.

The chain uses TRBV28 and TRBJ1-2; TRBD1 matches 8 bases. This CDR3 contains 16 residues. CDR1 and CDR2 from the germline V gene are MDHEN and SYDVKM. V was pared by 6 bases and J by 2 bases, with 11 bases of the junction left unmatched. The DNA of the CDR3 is TGTGCCAGCAGCTCCCCCGTCGGACAGGGCAACTATGGCTACACCTTC. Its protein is CASSSPVGQGNYGYTF.

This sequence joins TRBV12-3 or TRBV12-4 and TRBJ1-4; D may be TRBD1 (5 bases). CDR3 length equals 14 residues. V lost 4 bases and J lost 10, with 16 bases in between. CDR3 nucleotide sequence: TGTGCCAGCAGTTCGGTTGGGGACTTAGTAAAACTGTTTTTT. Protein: CASSSVGDLVKLFF.

DNA of the CDR3: TGCAGTGCAAAACCGGGTAGCGGGAGATCGAGCGGGAATGAGCAGTTCTTC. Encoded protein: CSAKPGSGRSSGNEQFF. The V call is TRBV20-1, the J call TRBJ2-1; 9 nucleotides align to TRBD2. Germline V CDR1 and CDR2: DFQATT, SNEGSKA (reference sequence). The junction had 19 bases not matched to a gene; V was cut back by 6 bases and J by 7 bases. The CDR3 spans 17 residues.

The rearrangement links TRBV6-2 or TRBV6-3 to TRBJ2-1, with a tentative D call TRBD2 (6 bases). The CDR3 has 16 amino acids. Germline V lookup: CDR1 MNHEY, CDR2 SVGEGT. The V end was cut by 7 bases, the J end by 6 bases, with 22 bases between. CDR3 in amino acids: CASNSGQYRRTNEQFF. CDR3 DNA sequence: TGTGCCAGCAATAGCGGCCAATATCGTCGGACCAATGAGCAGTTCTTC.

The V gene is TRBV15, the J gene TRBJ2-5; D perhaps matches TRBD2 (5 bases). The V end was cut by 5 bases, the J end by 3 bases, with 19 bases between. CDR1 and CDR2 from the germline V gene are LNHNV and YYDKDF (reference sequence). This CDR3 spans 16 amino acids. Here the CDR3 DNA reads TGTGCCACCAGCGATGGACTGTCGTCGGTTAAAGAGACCCAGTACTTC. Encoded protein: CATSDGLSSVKETQYF.

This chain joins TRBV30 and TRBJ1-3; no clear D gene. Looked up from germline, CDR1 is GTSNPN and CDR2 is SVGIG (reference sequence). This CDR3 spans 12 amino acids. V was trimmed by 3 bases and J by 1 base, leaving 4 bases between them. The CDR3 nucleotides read TGTGCCTGGAGCTCATCTGGAAACACCATATATTTT. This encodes CAWSSSGNTIYF.

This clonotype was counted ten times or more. The CDR3: CASSLSYTIYF. In DNA, the CDR3 is TGTGCCAGCAGTTTATCGTACACCATATATTTT. J is TRBJ1-3 and V is TRBV28, with D uncertain. The CDR3 extends over 11 amino acids. Looked up from germline, CDR1 is MDHEN and CDR2 is SYDVKM. The V and J ends lost 1 base and 8 bases respectively, with 3 bases between them. Filled out from reference TRBV28 and TRBJ1-3, the complete variable domain reads DVKVTQSSRYLVKRTGEKVFLECVQDMDHENMFWYRQDPGLGLRLIYFSYDVKMKEKGDIPEGYSVSREKKERFSLILESASTNQTSMYLCASSLSYTIYFGEGSWLTVV.

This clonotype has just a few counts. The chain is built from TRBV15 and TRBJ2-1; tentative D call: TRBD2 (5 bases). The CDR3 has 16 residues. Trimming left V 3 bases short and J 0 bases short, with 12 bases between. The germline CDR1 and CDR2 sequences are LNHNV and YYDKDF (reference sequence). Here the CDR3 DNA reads TGTGCCACCAGCAGGGGCGCTAGCCACTCCTACAATGAGCAGTTCTTC. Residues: CATSRGASHSYNEQFF.

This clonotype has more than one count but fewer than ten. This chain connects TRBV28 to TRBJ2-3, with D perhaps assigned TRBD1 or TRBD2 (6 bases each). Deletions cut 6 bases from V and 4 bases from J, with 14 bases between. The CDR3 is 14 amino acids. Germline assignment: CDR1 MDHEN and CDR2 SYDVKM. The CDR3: CASRPGAGADTQYF. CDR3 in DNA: TGTGCCAGCAGACCGGGGGCAGGGGCAGATACGCAGTATTTT.

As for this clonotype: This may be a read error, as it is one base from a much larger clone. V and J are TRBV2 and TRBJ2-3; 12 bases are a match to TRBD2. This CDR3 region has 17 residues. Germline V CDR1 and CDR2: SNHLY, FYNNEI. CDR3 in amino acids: CTSMGTSGRTSTDTQYF. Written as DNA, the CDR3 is TGTACCAGCATGGGTACTAGCGGGAGGACCAGCACAGATACGCAGTATTTT.

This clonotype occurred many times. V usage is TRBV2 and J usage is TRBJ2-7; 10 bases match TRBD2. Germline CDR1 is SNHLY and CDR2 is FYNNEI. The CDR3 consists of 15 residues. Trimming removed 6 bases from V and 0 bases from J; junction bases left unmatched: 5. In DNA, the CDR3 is TGTGCCAGCAGAGGTTTAGCGGGAGGCTCCTACGAGCAGTACTTC. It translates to CASRGLAGGSYEQYF. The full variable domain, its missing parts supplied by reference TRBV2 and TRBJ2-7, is EPEVTQTPSHQVTQMGQEVILRCVPISNHLYFYWYRQILGQKVEFLVSFYNNEISEKSEIFDDQFSVERPDGSNFTLKIRSTKLEDSAMYFCASRGLAGGSYEQYFGPGTRLTVT.

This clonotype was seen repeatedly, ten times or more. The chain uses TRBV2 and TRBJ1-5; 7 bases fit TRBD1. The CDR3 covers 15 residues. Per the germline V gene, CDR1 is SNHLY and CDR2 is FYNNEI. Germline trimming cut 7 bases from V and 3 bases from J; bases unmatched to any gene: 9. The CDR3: CASNEGGANNQPQHF. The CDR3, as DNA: TGTGCCAGCAACGAAGGGGGCGCAAACAATCAGCCCCAGCATTTT.

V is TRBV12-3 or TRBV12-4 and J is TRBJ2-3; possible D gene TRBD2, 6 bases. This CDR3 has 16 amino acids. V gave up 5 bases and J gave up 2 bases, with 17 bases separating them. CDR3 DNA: TGTGCCAGCAGTCCGTCGAGGGGAGGTTTCACAGATACGCAGTATTTT. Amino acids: CASSPSRGGFTDTQYF.

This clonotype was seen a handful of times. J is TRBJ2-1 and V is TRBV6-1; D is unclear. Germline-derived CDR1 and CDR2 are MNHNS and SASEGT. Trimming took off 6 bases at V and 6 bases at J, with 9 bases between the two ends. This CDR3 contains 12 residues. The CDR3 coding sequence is TGTGCCAGCAGGGGATCGGGCAATGAGCAGTTCTTC. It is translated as CASRGSGNEQFF.